This T cell receptor beta chain was retrieved from a study of blood T cell repertoires in COVID-19. As for the study in general: The analysed material was cDNA or gDNA that came from T cells, B-cell-depleted T cells, or PBMCs.

Authors' data handling: Researchers report that nucleated cell counts were estimated from reference gene primer amplification. TCRdb keeps only in-frame clones here, not all; method: immunoSEQ multiplex PCR. D and trimming come from the DNA, and the V and J calls and clone size come from that table. The table lists 12,000 to 15,000 clones, around four fifths of them singletons, with about 17% in the top ten. The CDR3 extends over 17 amino acids. From germline, CDR1 is WSHSY and CDR2 SAAADI. With 0 bases clipped from V and 2 bases from J, the junction kept 6 bases outside the gene matches. Source material: peripheral blood. This clonotype originated in a man between 35 and 55 years old with active or convalescent COVID-19. The chain has TRBV10-2 and TRBJ2-3; 9 bases map to TRBD2. In DNA, the CDR3 is TGCGCCAGCAGTGAGTCCTCCTTAGCGGGGGACACAGATACGCAGTATTTT. Translation gives CASSESSLAGDTDTQYF.